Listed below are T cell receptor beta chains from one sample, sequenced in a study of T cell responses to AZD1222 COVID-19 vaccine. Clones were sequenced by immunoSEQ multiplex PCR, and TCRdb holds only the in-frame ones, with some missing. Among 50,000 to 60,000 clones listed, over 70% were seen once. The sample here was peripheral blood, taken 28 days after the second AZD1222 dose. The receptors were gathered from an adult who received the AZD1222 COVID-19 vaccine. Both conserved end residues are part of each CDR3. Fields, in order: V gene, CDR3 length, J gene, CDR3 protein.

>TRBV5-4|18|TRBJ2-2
CASSPPGVGGGNTGELFF
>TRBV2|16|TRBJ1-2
CASSVTPRQGNYGYTF
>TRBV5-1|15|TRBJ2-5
CASSLGGTPGETQYF
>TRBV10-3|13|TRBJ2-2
CATGGRDTGELFF
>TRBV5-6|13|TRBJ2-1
CASSLEVSGSWFF
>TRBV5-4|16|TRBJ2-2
CASSPQGTSRAGELFF
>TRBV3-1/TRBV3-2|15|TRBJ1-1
CASSQLGFLNTEAFF
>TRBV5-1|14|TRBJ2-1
CASSLLGPYNEQFF
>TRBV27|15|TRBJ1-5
CASSARQGANQPQHF
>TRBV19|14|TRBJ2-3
CASSLGLGIDTQYF
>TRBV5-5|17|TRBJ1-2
CASSLGRGPSSGYGYTF
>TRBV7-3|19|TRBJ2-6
CASSPQGGLGFSGANVLTF
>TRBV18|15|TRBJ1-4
CASSRAGTGREKLFF
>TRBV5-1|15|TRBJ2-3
CASRRTLVSTDTQYF
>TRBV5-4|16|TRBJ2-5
CASSPRLAGDLETQYF
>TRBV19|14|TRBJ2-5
CATSSSGSTETQYF
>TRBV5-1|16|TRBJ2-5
CASSVRASGTQETQYF
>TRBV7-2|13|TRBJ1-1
CASQGIMNTEAFF
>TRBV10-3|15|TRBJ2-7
CAISELGQGAYEQYF
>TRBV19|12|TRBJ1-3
CASSSDGNTIYF
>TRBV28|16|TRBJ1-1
CASTVGDSPLNTEAFF
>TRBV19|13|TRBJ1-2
CASRGGQGIGYTF
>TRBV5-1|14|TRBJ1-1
CASSLGDRDTEAFF
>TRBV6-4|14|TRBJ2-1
CASSDGPGFNEQFF
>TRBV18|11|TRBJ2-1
CASSQLDEQFF
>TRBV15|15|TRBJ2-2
CATSRDSGLVGELFF
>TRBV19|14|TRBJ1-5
CASKGQSFNQPQHF
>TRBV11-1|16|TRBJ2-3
CASSLGAQGVTDTQYF
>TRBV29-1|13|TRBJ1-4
CSVEVWPIEKLFF
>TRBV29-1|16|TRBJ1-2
CSVPGTGGTLNYGYTF
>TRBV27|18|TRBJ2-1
CASSLSGAGGRSYNEQFF
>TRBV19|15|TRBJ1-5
CASNRDRGLTQPQHF
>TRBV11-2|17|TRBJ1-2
CASSPVRRLDLSYGYTF
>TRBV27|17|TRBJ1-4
CASSSTGGVRFREKLFF
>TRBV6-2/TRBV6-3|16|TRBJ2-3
CASSYGTGVSTDTQYF
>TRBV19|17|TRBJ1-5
CASRHRIRQGSDQPQHF
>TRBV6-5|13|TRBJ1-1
CASRLGQNTEAFF
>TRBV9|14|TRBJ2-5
CASSVGGSQETQYF
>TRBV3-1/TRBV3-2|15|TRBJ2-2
CASSQDGVYTGELFF